This T cell receptor (beta chain) originates from a study of blood T cell repertoires in COVID-19. About the research overall: Samples taken during acute and convalescent COVID-19 were collected in the United States, Italy and Spain. Sources were T cells, B-cell-depleted T cells, or PBMCs; the material itself was cDNA or gDNA.

In the authors' methods: Estimated nucleated cell counts came from reference gene primer amplification. Sequencing used immunoSEQ multiplex PCR; TCRdb keeps in-frame clones, though not all of them. That table gives V, J and clone size, and the DNA gave D and trimming. Seen here are approximately 27,000 clones, approximately 80% observed once, and the top ten hold approximately 24%. Per the germline V gene, CDR1 is SGHTA and CDR2 is FQGNSA. The CDR3 totals 13 residues. With 5 bases removed from V and 7 bases from J, the gap between germline ends came to 12 bases. Sequencing was done on a sample of peripheral blood. The receptor was derived from a human donor in a cohort sampled during active COVID-19. This rearrangement joins TRBV7-2 to TRBJ2-4; D perhaps matches TRBD2 (5 bases). DNA of the CDR3: TGTGCCAGCAGCCCGGGGAGAACGAACATTCAGTACTTC. Its translation: CASSPGRTNIQYF. The variable domain in full, completed from reference TRBV7-2 and TRBJ2-4, reads GAGVSQSPSNKVTEKGKDVELRCDPISGHTALYWYRQSLGQGLEFLIYFQGNSAPDKSGLPSDRFSAERTGGSVSTLTIQRTQQEDSAVYLCASSPGRTNIQYFGAGTRLSVL.